The 8 T cell receptor beta chains below come from one sample, sequenced in a study of spatial heterogeneity in lung cancer. One entry per CDR3 protein, called by TCRdb with MiXCR from the 5' RACE reads. The sample yields just over 1,000 distinct CDR3 sequences, 7.2% seen once. The time point denotes: sample taken at primary tumor resection. This specimen consisted of normal lung tissue next to the tumor, obtained at surgery. The receptors were gathered from a male donor with early-stage non-small cell lung cancer.

In its sample, this clonotype was seen many times. This chain uses TRBV28 with TRBJ2-5; TRBD2 matches 12 bases. Germline loops: CDR1 MDHEN, CDR2 SYDVKM. CDR3 length: 16 residues. Trimming cost V 5 bases and J 5 bases; bases outside gene matches: 9. The CDR3 DNA reads TGTGCCAGCAGTACCCGGACTAGCGGGATAGGGGAGACCCAGTACTTC. This encodes CASSTRTSGIGETQYF.

By proportion, this clonotype is medium-sized. The gene calls are TRBV19 and TRBJ2-1, with D tentatively TRBD2 (6 bases). Germline CDR1 and CDR2: LNHDA and SQIVND (reference sequence). This CDR3 contains 15 residues. Trimming removed 6 bases at V and 8 bases at J, with 20 bases between. CDR3 sequence reads: CASRVGASDDDEQFF. CDR3 sequence (DNA): TGTGCCAGTAGGGTCGGGGCTAGCGATGACGATGAGCAGTTCTTC. The full variable domain, its missing parts supplied by reference TRBV19 and TRBJ2-1, is DGGITQSPKYLFRKEGQNVTLSCEQNLNHDAMYWYRQDPGQGLRLIYYSQIVNDFQKGDIAEGYSVSREKKESFPLTVTSAQKNPTAFYLCASRVGASDDDEQFFGPGTRLTVL.

This clonotype was seen many times. The rearrangement joins TRBV14 to TRBJ2-1; 8 bases map to TRBD2. Germline V gene data show CDR1 as SGHDN and CDR2 as FVKESK. There are 17 residues in the CDR3. The V gene end was trimmed by 0 bases and the J gene end by 4 bases; junction bases not matched to a gene: 8. For the CDR3, the DNA is TGTGCCAGCAGCCAAGATGGTGCTAGCGGGCCGTACAATGAGCAGTTCTTC. As protein: CASSQDGASGPYNEQFF.

In its sample, this clonotype ranks as medium-sized. The CDR3 loop is CASNPGAGANVLTF. CDR3 nucleotide sequence: TGTGCCAGCAACCCAGGGGCTGGGGCCAACGTCCTGACTTTC. This chain joins TRBV3-1 and TRBJ2-6; perhaps TRBD1 as D (6 bases). Germline loops: CDR1 LGHDT, CDR2 YNNKEL (reference sequence). The CDR3 consists of 14 residues. The ends were cut back, 7 bases at V and 2 bases at J, with 9 bases in the middle.

This clonotype is judged medium-sized. The chain recombines TRBV29-1 with TRBJ2-5; D may correspond to TRBD1 or TRBD2 (5 bases each). The V gene lost 2 bases and the J gene lost 0 bases, with 19 bases spanning the gap. The CDR3 spans 17 residues. The germline gives CDR1 SQVTM, CDR2 ANQGSEA. CDR3 coding DNA: TGCAGCGTTGAACTATGGAGTTCGGGACCGAACCAAGAGACCCAGTACTTC. It translates to CSVELWSSGPNQETQYF.

This clonotype occurred a few times. The gene calls are TRBV29-1 and TRBJ2-1; D ambiguous. The germline CDR1 and CDR2 sequences are SQVTM and ANQGSEA. The CDR3 is made up of 9 amino acids. V was pared by 7 bases and J by 10 bases, with 8 bases between. The CDR3 loop is CSALGEQFF. The DNA of the CDR3 is TGCAGCGCACTCGGAGAGCAGTTCTTC.

This clonotype is deemed medium-sized. The chain joins TRBV28 to TRBJ2-6; no clear D. CDR3 length: 13 amino acids. Trimming stripped 6 bases from V and 1 base from J, with 4 bases between. The V gene's germline CDR1 is MDHEN and CDR2 SYDVKM. The CDR3 loop is CASRISGANVLTF. CDR3 nucleotides: TGTGCCAGCAGGATTTCTGGGGCCAACGTCCTGACTTTC.

This clonotype is termed medium-sized. The chain has TRBV12-3 or TRBV12-4 and TRBJ2-3; D not certain. This CDR3 is built from 12 residues. V was cut by 1 base and J by 10 bases, with 9 bases left in between. The CDR3 nucleotides read TGTGCCAGCAGTTTAGGTCAGGCTCCGCAGTATTTT. This encodes CASSLGQAPQYF.